This TCR beta chain was found in a study of siplizumab effects on memory and regulatory T cells. A remark on this clone: Its antigen is still unknown.

The method was immunoSEQ multiplex PCR; TCRdb's version includes in-frame clones alone and lacks a portion of them. The repertoire has about 52,000 clones, around 97% of them found once; the top ten carry around 0.6%. Overall study findings and caveats: Researchers could not give a naive or memory phenotype to roughly 80-97% of proliferating CD4+ or CD8+ clones.

After removal of 1 base from V and 5 bases from J, the junction contained 15 bases not matched to a gene. This CDR3 contains 19 residues. Germline loops: CDR1 SGHTS, CDR2 YDEGEE. This receptor was obtained from a human donor in good health. The sequencing input was naive CD4+ T cells sorted from blood. The V and J genes are TRBV5-8 and TRBJ2-2, with 9 bases that match TRBD2. The CDR3 DNA follows: TGTGCCAGCAGCTTGCGAGGTGGTAGCGGGAGTCTAGGGACCGGGGAGCTGTTTTTT. Protein product: CASSLRGGSGSLGTGELFF.